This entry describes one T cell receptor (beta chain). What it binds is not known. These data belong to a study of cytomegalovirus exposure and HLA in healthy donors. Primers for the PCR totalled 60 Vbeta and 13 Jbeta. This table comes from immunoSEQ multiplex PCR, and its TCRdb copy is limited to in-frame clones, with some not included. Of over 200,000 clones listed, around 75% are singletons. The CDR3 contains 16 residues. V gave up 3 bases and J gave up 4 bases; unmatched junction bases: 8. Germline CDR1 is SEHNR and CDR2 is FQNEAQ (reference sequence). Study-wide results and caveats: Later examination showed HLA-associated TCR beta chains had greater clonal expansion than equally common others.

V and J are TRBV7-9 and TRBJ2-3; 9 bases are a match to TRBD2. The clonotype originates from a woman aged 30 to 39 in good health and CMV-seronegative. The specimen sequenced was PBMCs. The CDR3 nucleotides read TGTGCCAGCAGCTTCTCGGGCGGGGGGGCGTCAGATACGCAGTATTTT. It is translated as CASSFSGGGASDTQYF.